Below are 32 T cell receptor beta chains sequenced from a single sample in a study of blood T cell repertoires in COVID-19 (dated by TCRdb to 2018 to 2021). The method was the immunoSEQ multiplex PCR assay. Drawn from immuneACCESS, this table holds only the in-frame rearrangements with V and J called that TCRdb kept. Clones are partly lost; checked studies trace under half to an unresolved V gene and leave the rest unexplained. Present in this sample are 25,000 to 30,000 clones, roughly 80% of which were seen just once. In total, the top ten clones hold nearly 40% of the sample. The sample comprised peripheral blood. Source of these receptors: a man aged 65 to 85 with acute or convalescent COVID-19.

This clone appeared a few times. The J gene is TRBJ2-1, the V gene TRBV6-2 or TRBV6-3; 7 bases agree with TRBD2. The CDR3 is made up of 17 amino acids. V shed 4 bases, J shed 7 bases, and the junction held 16 bases outside the gene matches. Germline CDR1 and CDR2: MNHEY and SVGEGT. This CDR3 is CASSSTPYGGSGNEQFF. The CDR3 DNA follows: TGTGCCAGCAGTTCTACCCCGTACGGGGGGTCTGGGAATGAGCAGTTCTTC.

J is TRBJ2-5 and V is TRBV5-1; unclear D gene. V lost 2 bases, J lost 1 base, and 15 bases lay in between. Germline CDR1 reads SGHRS; CDR2 reads YFSETQ. This CDR3 has 16 amino acids. CDR3 sequence: CASSFSPENFQETQYF. As DNA, the CDR3 is TGCGCCAGCAGCTTTAGTCCGGAGAATTTCCAAGAGACCCAGTACTTC.

The rearrangement links TRBV19 to TRBJ2-2; maybe TRBD1 (6 bases). Trimming left V 3 bases short and J 3 bases short, with 8 bases between. Per germline, CDR1 LNHDA and CDR2 SQIVND (reference sequence). CDR3 size: 14 residues. The CDR3: CASSIRQDTGELFF. The CDR3 region has the DNA TGTGCCAGTAGTATTCGACAGGACACCGGGGAGCTGTTTTTT. Based on the CDR3 plus reference TRBV19 and TRBJ2-2, the full variable domain is DGGITQSPKYLFRKEGQNVTLSCEQNLNHDAMYWYRQDPGQGLRLIYYSQIVNDFQKGDIAEGYSVSREKKESFPLTVTSAQKNPTAFYLCASSIRQDTGELFFGEGSRLTVL.

The chain employs TRBV5-4 and TRBJ2-4; a weak D match, TRBD2 (5 bases). V was shortened by 6 bases and J by 8 bases, with 15 bases between the two germline ends. The CDR3 has 13 residues. Germline CDR1 reads SGHNT; CDR2 reads YYREEE (reference sequence). CDR3 region: CASTPPGEYIQYF. CDR3 in DNA: TGTGCCAGCACCCCCCCCGGGGAGTACATTCAGTACTTC.

V and J are TRBV9 and TRBJ1-1; 8 bases match TRBD1. V trimming: 0 bases; J trimming: 0 bases; junction bases outside the gene matches: 7. This CDR3 spans 17 amino acids. Germline lookup yields CDR1 SGDLS and CDR2 YYNGEE. CDR3 loop: CASSVAGTGYMNTEAFF. DNA of the CDR3: TGTGCCAGCAGCGTAGCTGGGACAGGCTACATGAACACTGAAGCTTTCTTT. The whole variable domain, filled in from reference TRBV9 and TRBJ1-1, reads DSGVTQTPKHLITATGQRVTLRCSPRSGDLSVYWYQQSLDQGLQFLIQYYNGEERAKGNILERFSAQQFPDLHSELNLSSLELGDSALYFCASSVAGTGYMNTEAFFGQGTRLTVV.

As DNA, the CDR3 is TGTGCCAGCAGTTCGCCCTATTCAGTACGAGGGACAGATACGCAGTATTTT. Translated: CASSSPYSVRGTDTQYF. This sequence joins TRBV28 and TRBJ2-3, with D tentatively TRBD2 (5 bases). Trimming removed 4 bases from V and 3 bases from J, with 20 bases in between. Germline assignment: CDR1 MDHEN and CDR2 SYDVKM. This CDR3 is built from 17 residues. The whole variable domain, remainder taken from reference TRBV28 and TRBJ2-3, is DVKVTQSSRYLVKRTGEKVFLECVQDMDHENMFWYRQDPGLGLRLIYFSYDVKMKEKGDIPEGYSVSREKKERFSLILESASTNQTSMYLCASSSPYSVRGTDTQYFGPGTRLTVL.

The rearrangement joins TRBV4-3 to TRBJ2-3; D is ambiguous. Germline values: CDR1 LGHNA, CDR2 YSLEER. V was trimmed by 1 base and J by 5 bases, leaving 4 bases between them. There are 12 residues in the CDR3. CDR3 region: CASSQGRDTQYF. CDR3 nucleotide sequence: TGCGCCAGCAGCCAAGGTAGAGATACGCAGTATTTT.

The sample holds a few counts of this clone. This chain uses TRBV15 with TRBJ1-2, with no clear D. The V and J ends lost 7 bases and 4 bases respectively, with 19 bases between them. Germline-derived CDR1 and CDR2 are LNHNV and YYDKDF (reference sequence). This CDR3 spans 15 amino acids. CDR3 nucleotides: TGTGCCACCACGGCCGACTACGACGGTATCTATGGCTACACCTTC. This encodes CATTADYDGIYGYTF.

The chain joins TRBV11-3 to TRBJ2-7; 7 nucleotides line up with TRBD1. The V gene end was trimmed by 5 bases and the J gene end by 5 bases; junction bases not matched to a gene: 9. Looked up from germline, CDR1 is SGHNT and CDR2 is YENEEA. The CDR3 consists of 14 residues. The CDR3, as DNA: TGTGCCAGCAGCCCACAGGGGCACGGGGACGAGCAGTACTTC. This codes for CASSPQGHGDEQYF.

The chain carries TRBV2 and TRBJ2-7, with a weak D call TRBD2 (6 bases). The CDR3 runs 15 residues. The V gene's germline CDR1 is SNHLY and CDR2 FYNNEI. The ends were cut back, 6 bases at V and 6 bases at J, with 21 bases in the middle. The chain's CDR3 is CASREGLLGVPEQYF. The CDR3 DNA reads as TGTGCCAGCAGGGAGGGGCTCCTGGGGGTCCCCGAGCAGTACTTC.

This chain uses TRBV3-1 (or the pseudogene TRBV3-2) with TRBJ2-1; TRBD2 matches at 13 bases. The CDR3 spans 19 residues. The junction had 16 bases not matched to a gene; V was cut back by 4 bases and J by 7 bases. Germline V gene sequence: CDR1 LGHDT, CDR2 YNNKEL (reference sequence). The DNA for the CDR3 is TGTGCCAGCAGCCCTATACAACTAGCGGGAGGGAGTGCGGGTAATGAGCAGTTCTTC. Amino acids: CASSPIQLAGGSAGNEQFF.

The gene calls are TRBV19 and TRBJ1-4; tentative D call: TRBD1 (6 bases). The germline CDR1 and CDR2 sequences are LNHDA and SQIVND (reference sequence). V lost 6 bases, J lost 8 bases, and 13 bases lay in between. The CDR3 length is 13 residues. The CDR3 here is CASRRDILEKLFF. The CDR3 nucleotides read TGTGCCAGTAGGAGGGACATCCTGGAAAAACTGTTTTTT.

J is TRBJ2-5 and V is TRBV7-8; the D is unclear. Between the trimmed V and J ends, which lost 1 base and 5 bases, there was a span of 14 bases. Germline V CDR1 and CDR2: SGHVS, FQNEAQ. This CDR3 is built from 15 residues. CDR3 protein: CASSLVLLPAETQYF. CDR3 sequence (DNA): TGTGCCAGCAGCTTAGTTCTCCTACCAGCGGAGACCCAGTACTTC.

J is TRBJ2-7 and V is TRBV2; the D gene is possibly TRBD1 (6 bases). Germline lookup yields CDR1 SNHLY and CDR2 FYNNEI. V was trimmed by 6 bases and J by 9 bases, leaving 21 bases between them. This CDR3 has 14 residues. The CDR3 region is CASRIRDITTRQYF. CDR3 in DNA: TGTGCCAGCAGAATCCGGGACATAACTACGAGGCAGTACTTC. Using reference TRBV2 and TRBJ2-7 for the parts outside the CDR3, the full variable domain is EPEVTQTPSHQVTQMGQEVILRCVPISNHLYFYWYRQILGQKVEFLVSFYNNEISEKSEIFDDQFSVERPDGSNFTLKIRSTKLEDSAMYFCASRIRDITTRQYFGPGTRLTVT.

V and J are TRBV5-1 and TRBJ2-1; 8 bases map to TRBD2. Germline-derived CDR1 and CDR2 are SGHRS and YFSETQ. This CDR3 is 17 amino acids long. With V trimmed by 1 base and J by 1 base, 7 bases remained unmatched. CDR3 in amino acids: CASSLSQAGVSYNEQFF. The CDR3 DNA follows: TGCGCCAGCAGCTTGTCCCAAGCGGGGGTTTCCTACAATGAGCAGTTCTTC.

This chain connects TRBV20-1 to TRBJ2-1; D is unresolved. V was clipped by 3 bases and J by 2 bases, with 11 bases between them. This CDR3 has 14 residues. The germline CDR1 and CDR2 sequences are DFQATT and SNEGSKA (reference sequence). The DNA for the CDR3 is TGCAGTGCTAGTACGCGCTTTACCTACAATGAGCAGTTCTTC. Its protein is CSASTRFTYNEQFF.

The gene calls are TRBV6-5 and TRBJ1-6; the match to TRBD1 covers 7 bases. Germline V gives CDR1 MNHEY, CDR2 SVGAGI. J gave up 9 bases and V 0 bases, and 8 bases lay outside the gene matches. This CDR3 is built from 16 residues. The CDR3 DNA is TGTGCCAGCAGTTACTCGAATGCACAGGGGTTTTCACCCCTCCACTTT. Amino acid sequence: CASSYSNAQGFSPLHF.

The J gene is TRBJ1-5, the V gene TRBV19, with TRBD1 matching 8 bases. This CDR3 region has 15 residues. Looked up from germline, CDR1 is LNHDA and CDR2 is SQIVND (reference sequence). J lost 4 bases, V lost 7 bases, and 9 bases had no gene match. The CDR3 spells CASILTGGQNQPQHF. In DNA form, the CDR3 reads TGTGCCAGTATTCTTACAGGGGGACAAAATCAGCCCCAGCATTTT.

The chain joins TRBV3-1 (or the pseudogene TRBV3-2) to TRBJ1-1; TRBD1 matches 8 bases. The CDR3 consists of 16 residues. Germline V gene lookup returns CDR1 LGHDT and CDR2 YNNKEL (reference sequence). V dropped 3 bases and J dropped 4; count of bases not matched to a gene: 10. The CDR3 nucleotides read TGTGCCAGCAGCCATAACGCAGGGGGCTGGGGCACTGAAGCTTTCTTT. It codes for CASSHNAGGWGTEAFF.

The V gene is TRBV24-1, the J gene TRBJ2-2; 11 nucleotides align to TRBD2. V shed 2 bases and J 7 bases; nucleotides not matched to a gene: 5. Looked up from germline, CDR1 is KGHDR and CDR2 is SFDVKD. The CDR3 extends over 16 amino acids. Written as DNA, the CDR3 is TGTGCCACCAGTGATTACCTAGCGGGGGGAAACGGGGAGCTGTTTTTT. Amino acid sequence: CATSDYLAGGNGELFF.

V gene TRBV6-6 combines with J gene TRBJ2-7; D remains ambiguous. The CDR3 is 11 amino acids. Germline V gene data show CDR1 as MNHNY and CDR2 as SVGAGI (reference sequence). The V gene lost 6 bases and the J gene lost 6 bases, with 9 bases spanning the gap. The CDR3 here is CASSPSLEQYF. In DNA, the CDR3 is TGTGCCAGCAGCCCCTCCCTCGAGCAGTACTTC.

There are a few counts of this clone. This chain connects TRBV5-4 to TRBJ1-2; D is perhaps TRBD1 (5 bases). Trimming removed 3 bases at V and 6 bases at J, with 15 bases between. CDR1 is SGHNT and CDR2 is YYREEE in the germline V gene (reference sequence). The CDR3 has 14 amino acids. The CDR3 spells CASSSRVGPNGYTF. Here the CDR3 DNA reads TGTGCCAGCAGCTCCAGGGTAGGACCGAATGGCTACACCTTC.

The chain combines TRBV27 with TRBJ2-2; D is unclear. This CDR3 comprises 13 residues. Looked up from germline, CDR1 is MNHEY and CDR2 is SMNVEV (reference sequence). V was clipped by 6 bases and J by 7 bases, with 12 bases between them. CDR3 loop: CASSPARVGELFF. For the CDR3, the DNA is TGTGCCAGCAGCCCAGCCCGGGTCGGGGAGCTGTTTTTT.

CDR3 coding DNA: TGTGCCAGCAGTTCTGAGGGGACAGGGGGTAATAATGAAAAACTGTTTTTT. It translates to CASSSEGTGGNNEKLFF. The chain joins TRBV27 to TRBJ1-4; TRBD1 matches at 11 bases. The CDR3 spans 17 residues. The trim removed 4 bases at V and 4 bases at J, leaving 8 bases unmatched. Germline CDR1 reads MNHEY; CDR2 reads SMNVEV (reference sequence).

The CDR3 loop reads CSVEVGSGVDTQYF. The CDR3 DNA is TGCAGCGTTGAAGTCGGGAGTGGGGTTGATACGCAGTATTTT. The chain uses TRBV29-1 and TRBJ2-3; possibly TRBD2 for D (6 bases). This CDR3 region has 14 residues. V was pared by 1 base and J by 6 bases, with 14 bases between. The germline V gene encodes CDR1 SQVTM and CDR2 ANQGSEA.

The chain recombines TRBV7-2 with TRBJ1-1; D is ambiguous. V lost 4 bases, J lost 7 bases, and 13 bases lay in between. Germline loops: CDR1 SGHTA, CDR2 FQGNSA. This CDR3 has 13 amino acids. CDR3 nucleotides: TGTGCCAGCAGCTCCTATTATCGTATTGAAGCTTTCTTT. Translation gives CASSSYYRIEAFF. The whole variable domain, remainder taken from reference TRBV7-2 and TRBJ1-1, is GAGVSQSPSNKVTEKGKDVELRCDPISGHTALYWYRQSLGQGLEFLIYFQGNSAPDKSGLPSDRFSAERTGGSVSTLTIQRTQQEDSAVYLCASSSYYRIEAFFGQGTRLTVV.

The chain carries TRBV3-1 (or the pseudogene TRBV3-2) and TRBJ2-7; 7 nucleotides agree with TRBD1. The CDR3 spans 14 residues. The trim removed 0 bases at V and 6 bases at J, leaving 5 bases unmatched. CDR1 and CDR2 (germline): LGHDT, YNNKEL (reference sequence). The DNA for the CDR3 is TGTGCCAGCAGCCAAGAAAGGGGGCGAGTCGAGCAGTACTTC. Translating gives CASSQERGRVEQYF.

The chain uses TRBV5-1 and TRBJ2-1, with D perhaps matching TRBD1 (6 bases). V was shortened by 5 bases and J by 1 base, with 13 bases between the two germline ends. The CDR3 is made up of 15 amino acids. Germline V gene data show CDR1 as SGHRS and CDR2 as YFSETQ. The DNA of the CDR3 is TGCGCCAGCAGGATCGGAACAGGGTCCTACAATGAGCAGTTCTTC. Amino acids: CASRIGTGSYNEQFF.

This clone was detected only once. This chain links TRBV24-1 with TRBJ1-2; the match to TRBD1 covers 7 bases. Germline values: CDR1 KGHDR, CDR2 SFDVKD. The CDR3 runs 13 residues. V lost 7 bases, J lost 6 bases, and 7 bases stayed unmatched. The CDR3 here is CATRLTGTDGYTF. DNA for the CDR3: TGTGCCACCAGGCTGACAGGGACGGATGGCTACACCTTC.

This clone has only a few counts. The chain has TRBV19 and TRBJ1-1; D is possibly TRBD1 (5 bases). The germline gives CDR1 LNHDA, CDR2 SQIVND (reference sequence). This CDR3 is built from 15 residues. Trimming stripped 7 bases from V and 5 bases from J, with 20 bases between. The CDR3 sequence is CASKTSSGWGTEAFF. The CDR3, as DNA: TGTGCCAGTAAAACCAGCTCAGGGTGGGGAACTGAAGCTTTCTTT.

This chain links TRBV7-9 with TRBJ2-7, with 10 positions matching TRBD2. V was clipped by 3 bases and J by 7 bases; unmatched bases: 9. CDR1 SEHNR and CDR2 FQNEAQ come from the germline V gene (reference sequence). The length of the CDR3 is 15 residues. The CDR3 DNA is TGTGCCAGCAGCTTTGGCGGGACTAGCGACCTGGAGCAGTACTTC. This translates into CASSFGGTSDLEQYF.

The chain joins TRBV7-2 to TRBJ2-7; D possibly corresponds to TRBD2 (6 bases). Germline-derived CDR1 and CDR2 are SGHTA and FQGNSA. Trimming cost V 1 base and J 9 bases, with 16 bases left between them. This CDR3 comprises 14 residues. Written as DNA, the CDR3 is TGTGCCAGCAGCTTAGAACGGGGGACTCTTAGGCAGTACTTC. This gives the protein CASSLERGTLRQYF.